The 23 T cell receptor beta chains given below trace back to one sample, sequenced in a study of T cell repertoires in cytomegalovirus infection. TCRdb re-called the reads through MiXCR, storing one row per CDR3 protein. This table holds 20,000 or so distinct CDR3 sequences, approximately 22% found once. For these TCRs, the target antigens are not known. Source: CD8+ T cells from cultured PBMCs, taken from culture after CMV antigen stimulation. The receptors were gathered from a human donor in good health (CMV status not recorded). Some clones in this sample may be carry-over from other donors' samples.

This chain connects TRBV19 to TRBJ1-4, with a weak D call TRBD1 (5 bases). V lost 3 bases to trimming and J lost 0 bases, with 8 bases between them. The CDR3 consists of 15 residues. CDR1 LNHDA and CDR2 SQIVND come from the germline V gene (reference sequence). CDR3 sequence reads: CASSITGTTNEKLFF. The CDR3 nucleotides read TGTGCCAGTAGTATCACAGGTACAACTAATGAAAAACTGTTTTTT.

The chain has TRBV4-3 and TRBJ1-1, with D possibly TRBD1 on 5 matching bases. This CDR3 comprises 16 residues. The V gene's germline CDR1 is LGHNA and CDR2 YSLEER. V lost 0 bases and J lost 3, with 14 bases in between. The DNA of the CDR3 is TGCGCCAGCAGCCAAGACCCTGGCAGGGCGTACACTGAAGCTTTCTTT. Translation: CASSQDPGRAYTEAFF.

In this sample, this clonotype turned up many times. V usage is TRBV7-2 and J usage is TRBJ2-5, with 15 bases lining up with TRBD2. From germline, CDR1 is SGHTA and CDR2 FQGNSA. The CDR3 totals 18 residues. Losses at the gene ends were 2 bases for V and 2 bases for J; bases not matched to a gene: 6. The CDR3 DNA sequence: TGTGCCAGCAGCTTACACGGACTAGCGGGGGGGTCACAAGAGACCCAGTACTTC. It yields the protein CASSLHGLAGGSQETQYF.

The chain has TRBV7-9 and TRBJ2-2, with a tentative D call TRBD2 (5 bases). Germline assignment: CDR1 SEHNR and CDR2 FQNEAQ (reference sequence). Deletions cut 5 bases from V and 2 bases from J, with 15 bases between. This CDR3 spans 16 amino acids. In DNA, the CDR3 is TGTGCCAGCAGCCCCACGACTACTCTAAACACCGGGGAGCTGTTTTTT. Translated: CASSPTTTLNTGELFF.

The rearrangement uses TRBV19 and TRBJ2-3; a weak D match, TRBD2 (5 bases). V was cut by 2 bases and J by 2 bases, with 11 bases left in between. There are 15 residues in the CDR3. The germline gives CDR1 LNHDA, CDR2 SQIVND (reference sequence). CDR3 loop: CASSIWGALTDTQYF. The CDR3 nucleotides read TGTGCCAGTAGTATATGGGGAGCCCTCACAGATACGCAGTATTTT.

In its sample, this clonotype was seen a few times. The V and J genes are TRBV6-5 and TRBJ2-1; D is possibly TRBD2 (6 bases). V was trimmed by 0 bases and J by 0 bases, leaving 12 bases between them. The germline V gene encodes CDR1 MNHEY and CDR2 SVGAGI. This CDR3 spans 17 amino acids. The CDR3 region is CASSYSCVRDSYNEQFF. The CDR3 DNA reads TGTGCCAGCAGTTACTCCTGCGTGCGGGACTCCTACAATGAGCAGTTCTTC.

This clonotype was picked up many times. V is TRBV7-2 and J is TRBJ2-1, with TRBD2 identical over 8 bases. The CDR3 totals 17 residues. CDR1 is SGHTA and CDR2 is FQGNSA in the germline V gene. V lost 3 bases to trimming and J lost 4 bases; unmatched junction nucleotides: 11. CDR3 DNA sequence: TGTGCCAGCAGCTTGACGGGGGGGCCTTATATGTACAATGAGCAGTTCTTC. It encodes CASSLTGGPYMYNEQFF.

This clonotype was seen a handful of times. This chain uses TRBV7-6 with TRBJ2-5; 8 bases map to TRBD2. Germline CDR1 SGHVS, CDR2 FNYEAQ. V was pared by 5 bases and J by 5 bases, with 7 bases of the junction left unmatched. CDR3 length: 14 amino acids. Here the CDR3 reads CASSPGGPLETQYF. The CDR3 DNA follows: TGTGCCAGCAGCCCGGGGGGGCCGTTGGAGACCCAGTACTTC.

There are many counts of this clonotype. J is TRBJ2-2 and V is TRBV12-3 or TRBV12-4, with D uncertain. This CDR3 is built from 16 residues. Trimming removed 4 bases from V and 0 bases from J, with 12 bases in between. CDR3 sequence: CASSSPGHANTGELFF. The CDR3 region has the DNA TGTGCCAGCAGTTCCCCCGGGCACGCGAACACCGGGGAGCTGTTTTTT.

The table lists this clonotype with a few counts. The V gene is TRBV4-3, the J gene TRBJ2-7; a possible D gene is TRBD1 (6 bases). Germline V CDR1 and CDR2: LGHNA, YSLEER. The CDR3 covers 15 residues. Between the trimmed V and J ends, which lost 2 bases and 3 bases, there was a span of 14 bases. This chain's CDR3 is CASSQNRVDGYEQYF. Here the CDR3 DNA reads TGCGCCAGCAGCCAAAACAGGGTAGATGGCTACGAGCAGTACTTC.

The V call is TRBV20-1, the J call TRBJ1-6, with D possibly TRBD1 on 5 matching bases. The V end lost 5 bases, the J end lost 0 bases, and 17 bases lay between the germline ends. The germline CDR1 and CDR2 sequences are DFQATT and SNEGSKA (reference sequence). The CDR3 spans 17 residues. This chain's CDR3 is CSASDRNANSYNSPLHF. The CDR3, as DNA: TGCAGTGCTTCCGACAGAAATGCGAACTCCTATAATTCACCCCTCCACTTT.

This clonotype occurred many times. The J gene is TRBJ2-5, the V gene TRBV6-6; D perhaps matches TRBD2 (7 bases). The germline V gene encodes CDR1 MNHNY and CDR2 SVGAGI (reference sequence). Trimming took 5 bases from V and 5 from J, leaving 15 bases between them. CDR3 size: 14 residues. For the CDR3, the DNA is TGTGCCAGCAGTATCTGGGGGGGGCAGGAGACCCAGTACTTC. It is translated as CASSIWGGQETQYF.

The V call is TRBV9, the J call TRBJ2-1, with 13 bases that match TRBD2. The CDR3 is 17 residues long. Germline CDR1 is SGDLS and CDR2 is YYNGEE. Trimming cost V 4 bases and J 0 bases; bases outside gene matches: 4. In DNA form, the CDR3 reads TGTGCCAGCAGCCCTCGGACTAGCGGGGGCTCCTACAATGAGCAGTTCTTC. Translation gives CASSPRTSGGSYNEQFF.

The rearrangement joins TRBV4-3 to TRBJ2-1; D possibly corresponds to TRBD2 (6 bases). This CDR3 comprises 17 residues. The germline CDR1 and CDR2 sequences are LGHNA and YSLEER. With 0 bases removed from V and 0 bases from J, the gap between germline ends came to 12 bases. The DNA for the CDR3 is TGCGCCAGCAGCCAAGAGCGGGGATCAAGCTCCTACAATGAGCAGTTCTTC. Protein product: CASSQERGSSSYNEQFF.

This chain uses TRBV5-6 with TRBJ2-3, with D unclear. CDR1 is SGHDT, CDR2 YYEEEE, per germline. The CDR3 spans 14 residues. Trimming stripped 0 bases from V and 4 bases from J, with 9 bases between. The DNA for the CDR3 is TGTGCCAGCAGCTTGGGATATGGGTCAGATACGCAGTATTTT. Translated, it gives CASSLGYGSDTQYF.

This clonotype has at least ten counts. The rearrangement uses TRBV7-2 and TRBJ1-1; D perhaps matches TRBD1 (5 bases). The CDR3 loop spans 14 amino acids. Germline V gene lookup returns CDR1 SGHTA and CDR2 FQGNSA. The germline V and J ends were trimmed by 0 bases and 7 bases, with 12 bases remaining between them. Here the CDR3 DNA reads TGTGCCAGCAGCTTAGCGAGGGCAGGGTATGAAGCTTTCTTT. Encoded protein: CASSLARAGYEAFF.

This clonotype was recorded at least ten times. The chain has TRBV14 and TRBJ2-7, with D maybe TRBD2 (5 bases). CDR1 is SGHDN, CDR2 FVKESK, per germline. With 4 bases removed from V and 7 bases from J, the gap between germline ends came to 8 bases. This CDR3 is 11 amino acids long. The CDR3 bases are TGTGCCAGCAGCCGGACTTTTGAGCAGTACTTC. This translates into CASSRTFEQYF. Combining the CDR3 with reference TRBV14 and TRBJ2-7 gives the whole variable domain EAGVTQFPSHSVIEKGQTVTLRCDPISGHDNLYWYRRVMGKEIKFLLHFVKESKQDESGMPNNRFLAERTGGTYSTLKVQPAELEDSGVYFCASSRTFEQYFGPGTRLTVT.

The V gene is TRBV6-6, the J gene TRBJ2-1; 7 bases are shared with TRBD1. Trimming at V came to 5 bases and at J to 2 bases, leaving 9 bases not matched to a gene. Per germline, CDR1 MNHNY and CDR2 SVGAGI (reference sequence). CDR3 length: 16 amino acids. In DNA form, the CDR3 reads TGTGCCAGCAGTGGCCTGAGGGGGCATCCCTACAATGAGCAGTTCTTC. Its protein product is CASSGLRGHPYNEQFF.

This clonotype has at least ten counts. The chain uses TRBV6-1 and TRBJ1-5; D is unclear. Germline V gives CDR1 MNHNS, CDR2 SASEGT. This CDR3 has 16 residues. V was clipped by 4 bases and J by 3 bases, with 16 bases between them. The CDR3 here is CASSGLGSAANQPQHF. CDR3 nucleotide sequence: TGTGCCAGCAGTGGCCTAGGGAGTGCGGCCAATCAGCCCCAGCATTTT.

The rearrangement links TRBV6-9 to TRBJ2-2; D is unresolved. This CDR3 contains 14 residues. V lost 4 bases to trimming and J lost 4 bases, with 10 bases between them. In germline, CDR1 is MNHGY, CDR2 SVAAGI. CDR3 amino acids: CASSSPAPTGELFF. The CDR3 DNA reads TGTGCCAGCAGTTCGCCCGCCCCCACCGGGGAGCTGTTTTTT.

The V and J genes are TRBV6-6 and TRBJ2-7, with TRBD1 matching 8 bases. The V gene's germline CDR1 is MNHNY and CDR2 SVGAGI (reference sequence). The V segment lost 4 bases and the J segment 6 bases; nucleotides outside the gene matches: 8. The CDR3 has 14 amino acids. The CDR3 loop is CASSSRAGGGEQYF. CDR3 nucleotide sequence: TGTGCCAGCAGTTCTCGGGCAGGGGGCGGCGAGCAGTACTTC.

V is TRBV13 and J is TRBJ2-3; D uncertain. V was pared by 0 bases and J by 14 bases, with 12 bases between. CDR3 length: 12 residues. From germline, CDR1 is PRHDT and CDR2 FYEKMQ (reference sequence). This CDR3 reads CASSLGSLTSYF. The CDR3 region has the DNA TGTGCCAGCAGCTTAGGCTCTCTTACCTCGTATTTT.

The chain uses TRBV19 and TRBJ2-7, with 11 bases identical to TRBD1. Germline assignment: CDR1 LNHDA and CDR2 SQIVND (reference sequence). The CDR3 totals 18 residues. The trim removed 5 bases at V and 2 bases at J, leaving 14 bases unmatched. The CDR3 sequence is CASSDEGDRGSKPYEQYF. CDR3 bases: TGTGCCAGTAGTGACGAAGGGGACAGGGGGAGCAAACCCTACGAGCAGTACTTC.